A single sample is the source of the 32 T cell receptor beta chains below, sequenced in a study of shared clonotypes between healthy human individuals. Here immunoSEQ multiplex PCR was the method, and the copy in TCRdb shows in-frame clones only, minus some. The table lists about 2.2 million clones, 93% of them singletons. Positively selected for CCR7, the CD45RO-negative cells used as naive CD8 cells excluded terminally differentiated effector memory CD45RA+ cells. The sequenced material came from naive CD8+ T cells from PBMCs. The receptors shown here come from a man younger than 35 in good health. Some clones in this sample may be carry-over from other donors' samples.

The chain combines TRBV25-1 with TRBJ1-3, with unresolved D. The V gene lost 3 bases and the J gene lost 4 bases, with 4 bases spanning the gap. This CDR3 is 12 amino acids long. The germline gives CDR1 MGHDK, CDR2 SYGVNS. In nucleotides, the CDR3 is TGTGCCAGCAGTGATGTCGGAAACACCATATATTTT. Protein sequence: CASSDVGNTIYF.

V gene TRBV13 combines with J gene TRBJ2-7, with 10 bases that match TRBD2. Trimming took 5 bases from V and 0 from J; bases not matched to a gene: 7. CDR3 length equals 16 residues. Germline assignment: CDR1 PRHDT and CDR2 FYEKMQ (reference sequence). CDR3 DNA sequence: TGTGCCAGCAGCGCCGCCGGGACTAGCGACTCCTACGAGCAGTACTTC. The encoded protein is CASSAAGTSDSYEQYF.

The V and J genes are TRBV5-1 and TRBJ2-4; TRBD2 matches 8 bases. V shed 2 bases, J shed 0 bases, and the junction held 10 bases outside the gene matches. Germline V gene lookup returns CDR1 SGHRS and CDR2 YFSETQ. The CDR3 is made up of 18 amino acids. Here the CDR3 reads CASSFLGSGVLAKNIQYF. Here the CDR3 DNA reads TGCGCCAGCAGCTTTTTGGGTAGCGGGGTTCTAGCCAAAAACATTCAGTACTTC.

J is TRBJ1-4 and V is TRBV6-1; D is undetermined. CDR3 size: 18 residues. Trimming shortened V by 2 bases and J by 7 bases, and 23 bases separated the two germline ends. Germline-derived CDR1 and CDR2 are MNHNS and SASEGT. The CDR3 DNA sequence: TGTGCCAGCAGTGAACGCCACTTCGATTACGGGAGGGCTGAAAAACTGTTTTTT. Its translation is CASSERHFDYGRAEKLFF.

The CDR3 DNA is TGTGCCAGCATAACCCTATATGGAGGCACTGAAGCTTTCTTT. Translation: CASITLYGGTEAFF. This sequence joins TRBV28 and TRBJ1-1; D unclear. The CDR3 is 14 residues long. In germline, CDR1 is MDHEN, CDR2 SYDVKM. V shed 7 bases and J shed 4 bases, with 16 bases lying between them.

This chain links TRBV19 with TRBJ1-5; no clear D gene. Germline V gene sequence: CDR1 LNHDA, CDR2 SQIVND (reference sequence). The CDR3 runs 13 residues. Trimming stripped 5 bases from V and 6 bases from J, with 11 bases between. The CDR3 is CASSYRGSQPQHF. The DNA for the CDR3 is TGTGCCAGTAGTTATCGGGGAAGTCAGCCCCAGCATTTT.

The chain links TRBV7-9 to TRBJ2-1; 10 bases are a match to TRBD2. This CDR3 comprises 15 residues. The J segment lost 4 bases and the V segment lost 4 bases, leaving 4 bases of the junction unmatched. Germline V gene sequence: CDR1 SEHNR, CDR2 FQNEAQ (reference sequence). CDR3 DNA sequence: TGTGCCAGCAGCTCCCTAGCGGGGGCTTACAATGAGCAGTTCTTC. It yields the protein CASSSLAGAYNEQFF.

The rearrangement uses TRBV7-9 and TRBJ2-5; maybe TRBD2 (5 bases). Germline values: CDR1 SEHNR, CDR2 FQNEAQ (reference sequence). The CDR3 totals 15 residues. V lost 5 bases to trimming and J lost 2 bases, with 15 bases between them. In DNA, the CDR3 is TGTGCCAGCAGCCCCAGCAAGGGCGGGCAAGAGACCCAGTACTTC. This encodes CASSPSKGGQETQYF.

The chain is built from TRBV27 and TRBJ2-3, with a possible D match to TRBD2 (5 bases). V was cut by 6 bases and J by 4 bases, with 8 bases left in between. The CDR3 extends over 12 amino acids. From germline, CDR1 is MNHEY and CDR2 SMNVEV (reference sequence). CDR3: CASRRTPDTQYF. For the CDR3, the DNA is TGTGCCAGCAGGAGGACTCCAGATACGCAGTATTTT.

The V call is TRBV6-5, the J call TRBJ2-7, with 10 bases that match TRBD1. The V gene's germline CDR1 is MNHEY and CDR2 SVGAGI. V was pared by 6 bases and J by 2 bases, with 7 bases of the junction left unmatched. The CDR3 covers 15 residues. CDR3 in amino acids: CASSDPGQGTYEQYF. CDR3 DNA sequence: TGTGCCAGCAGCGATCCGGGACAGGGGACCTACGAGCAGTACTTC.

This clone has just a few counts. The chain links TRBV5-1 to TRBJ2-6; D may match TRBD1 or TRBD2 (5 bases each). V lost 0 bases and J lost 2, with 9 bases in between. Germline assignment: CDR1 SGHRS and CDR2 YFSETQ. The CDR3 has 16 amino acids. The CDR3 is CASSLEGTAGANVLTF. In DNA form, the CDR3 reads TGCGCCAGCAGCTTGGAAGGGACGGCTGGGGCCAACGTCCTGACTTTC.

In DNA, the CDR3 is TGTGCCAGCAGTTTTCTCGCGGGAGCGAACACAGATACGCAGTATTTT. It codes for CASSFLAGANTDTQYF. This chain links TRBV28 with TRBJ2-3, with TRBD2 identical over 7 bases. The CDR3 covers 16 residues. J lost 2 bases, V lost 3 bases, and 8 bases had no gene match. Germline V lookup: CDR1 MDHEN, CDR2 SYDVKM.

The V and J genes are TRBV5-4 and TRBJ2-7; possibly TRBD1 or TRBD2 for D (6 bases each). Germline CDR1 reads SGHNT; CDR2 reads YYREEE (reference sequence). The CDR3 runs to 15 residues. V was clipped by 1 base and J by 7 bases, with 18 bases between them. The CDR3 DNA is TGTGCCAGCAGCTTGTCCGGGGGCAAGTCACGGGAGCAGTACTTC. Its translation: CASSLSGGKSREQYF.

The CDR3 region is CASSLGLAGGPNTGELFF. The CDR3 nucleotides read TGTGCCAGCAGCTTGGGACTAGCGGGAGGGCCGAACACCGGGGAGCTGTTTTTT. This chain links TRBV7-8 with TRBJ2-2; TRBD2 agrees at 16 bases. This CDR3 is 18 amino acids long. With V trimmed by 3 bases and J by 0 bases, 1 base remained unmatched. CDR1 is SGHVS, CDR2 FQNEAQ, per germline.

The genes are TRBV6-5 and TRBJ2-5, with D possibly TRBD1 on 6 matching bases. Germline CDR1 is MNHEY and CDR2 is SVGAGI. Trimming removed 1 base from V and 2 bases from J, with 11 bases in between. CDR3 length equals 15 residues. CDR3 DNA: TGTGCCAGCAGTTACTTAGGACAGTATCAAGAGACCCAGTACTTC. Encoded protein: CASSYLGQYQETQYF.

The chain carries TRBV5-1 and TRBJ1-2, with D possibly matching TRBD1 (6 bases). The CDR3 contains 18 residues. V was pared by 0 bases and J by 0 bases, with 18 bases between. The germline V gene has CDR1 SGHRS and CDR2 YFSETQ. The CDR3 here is CASSLEVRGESPNYGYTF. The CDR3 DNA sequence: TGCGCCAGCAGCTTGGAGGTCAGGGGCGAGTCACCTAACTATGGCTACACCTTC.

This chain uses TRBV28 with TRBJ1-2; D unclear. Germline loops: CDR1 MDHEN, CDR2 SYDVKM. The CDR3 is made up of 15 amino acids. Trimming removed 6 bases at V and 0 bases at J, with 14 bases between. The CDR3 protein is CASSSNLQANYGYTF. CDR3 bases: TGTGCCAGCAGCTCAAACCTCCAAGCTAACTATGGCTACACCTTC.

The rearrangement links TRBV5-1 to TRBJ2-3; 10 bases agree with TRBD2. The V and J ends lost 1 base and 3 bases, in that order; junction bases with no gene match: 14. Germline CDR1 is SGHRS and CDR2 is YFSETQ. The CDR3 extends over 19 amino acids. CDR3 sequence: CASSLHASGSLLGTDTQYF. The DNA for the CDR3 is TGCGCCAGCAGCTTGCATGCTAGCGGGAGCCTATTAGGTACAGATACGCAGTATTTT.

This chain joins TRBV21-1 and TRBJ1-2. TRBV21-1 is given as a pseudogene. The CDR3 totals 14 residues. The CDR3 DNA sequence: TGTGCCAGCGTAAGGCCGGCACACTCATATGGCTACACCTTC. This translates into CASVRPAHSYGYTF.

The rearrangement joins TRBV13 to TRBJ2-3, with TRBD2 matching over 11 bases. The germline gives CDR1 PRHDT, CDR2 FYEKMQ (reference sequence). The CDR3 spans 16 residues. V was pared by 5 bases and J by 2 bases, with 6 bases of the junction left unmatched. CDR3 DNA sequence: TGTGCCAGCAGCGGCCGACTAGCGGGATTCACAGATACGCAGTATTTT. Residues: CASSGRLAGFTDTQYF.

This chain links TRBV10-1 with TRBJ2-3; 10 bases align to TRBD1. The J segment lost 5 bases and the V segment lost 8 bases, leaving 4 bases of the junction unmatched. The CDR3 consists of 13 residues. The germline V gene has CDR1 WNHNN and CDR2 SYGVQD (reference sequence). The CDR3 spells CASPDRGIDTQYF. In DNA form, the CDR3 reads TGCGCCAGCCCGGACAGGGGGATAGATACGCAGTATTTT.

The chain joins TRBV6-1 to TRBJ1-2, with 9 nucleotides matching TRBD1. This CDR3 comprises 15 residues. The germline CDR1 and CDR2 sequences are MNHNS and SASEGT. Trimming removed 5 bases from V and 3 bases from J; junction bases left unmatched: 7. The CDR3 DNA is TGTGCCAGCAGTCCTCGGGGACAGGGTTACTATGGCTACACCTTC. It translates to CASSPRGQGYYGYTF.

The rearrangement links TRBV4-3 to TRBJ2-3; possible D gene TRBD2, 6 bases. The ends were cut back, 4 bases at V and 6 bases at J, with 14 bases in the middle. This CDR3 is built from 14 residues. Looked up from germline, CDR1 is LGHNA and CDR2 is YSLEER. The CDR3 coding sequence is TGCGCCAGCAGCCCGAGGACTGGGGGGGATACGCAGTATTTT. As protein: CASSPRTGGDTQYF.

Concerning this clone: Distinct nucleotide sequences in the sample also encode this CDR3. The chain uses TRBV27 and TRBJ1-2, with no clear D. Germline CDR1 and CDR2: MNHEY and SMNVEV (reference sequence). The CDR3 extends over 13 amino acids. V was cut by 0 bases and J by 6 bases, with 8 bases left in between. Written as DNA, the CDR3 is TGTGCCAGCAGTTTATCCCTGGGCGATGGCTACACCTTC. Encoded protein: CASSLSLGDGYTF.

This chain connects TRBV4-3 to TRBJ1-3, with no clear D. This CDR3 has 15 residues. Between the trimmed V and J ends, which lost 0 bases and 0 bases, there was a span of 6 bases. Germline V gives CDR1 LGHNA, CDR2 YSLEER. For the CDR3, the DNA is TGCGCCAGCAGCCAAGATGGGAGCTCTGGAAACACCATATATTTT. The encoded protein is CASSQDGSSGNTIYF.

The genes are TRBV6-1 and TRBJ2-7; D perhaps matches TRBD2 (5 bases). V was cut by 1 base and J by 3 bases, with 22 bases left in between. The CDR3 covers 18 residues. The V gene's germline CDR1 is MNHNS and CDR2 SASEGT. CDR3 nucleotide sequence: TGTGCCAGCAGTGAAGAGAATTGGGCGGGCAAGCTTAACTACGAGCAGTACTTC. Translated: CASSEENWAGKLNYEQYF.

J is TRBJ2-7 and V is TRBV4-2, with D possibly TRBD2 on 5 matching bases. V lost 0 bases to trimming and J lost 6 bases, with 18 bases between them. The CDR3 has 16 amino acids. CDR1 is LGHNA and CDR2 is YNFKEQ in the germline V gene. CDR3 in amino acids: CASSQEKGARVGEQYF. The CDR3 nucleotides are TGTGCCAGCAGCCAAGAGAAGGGAGCGAGGGTTGGCGAGCAGTACTTC.

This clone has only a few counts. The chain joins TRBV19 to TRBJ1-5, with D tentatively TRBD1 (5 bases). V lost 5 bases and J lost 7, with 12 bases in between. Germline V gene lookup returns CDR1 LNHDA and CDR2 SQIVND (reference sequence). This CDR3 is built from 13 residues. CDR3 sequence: CASSQLPGQPQHF. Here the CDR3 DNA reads TGTGCCAGTAGTCAACTCCCAGGGCAGCCCCAGCATTTT.

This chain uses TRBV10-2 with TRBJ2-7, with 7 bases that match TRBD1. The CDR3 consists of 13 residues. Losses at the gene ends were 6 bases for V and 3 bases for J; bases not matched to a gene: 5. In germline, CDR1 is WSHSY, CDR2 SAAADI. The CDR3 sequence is CASRDGTVYEQYF. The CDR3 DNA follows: TGCGCCAGCAGGGATGGGACAGTCTACGAGCAGTACTTC.

DNA of the CDR3: TGCGCCAGCAGGGCTAGCGGGAGGATCCCCTCTGGGGCCAACGTCCTGACTTTC. It encodes CASRASGRIPSGANVLTF. This rearrangement joins TRBV5-1 to TRBJ2-6; 11 bases map to TRBD2. Germline CDR1 is SGHRS and CDR2 is YFSETQ. Germline trimming cut 5 bases from V and 0 bases from J; bases unmatched to any gene: 7. The CDR3 extends over 18 amino acids.

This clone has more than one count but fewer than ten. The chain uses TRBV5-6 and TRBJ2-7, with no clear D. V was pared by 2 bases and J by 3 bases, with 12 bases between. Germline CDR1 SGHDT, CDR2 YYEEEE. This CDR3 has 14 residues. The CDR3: CASSFGRRYYEQYF. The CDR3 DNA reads TGTGCCAGCAGCTTCGGGCGGCGCTACTACGAGCAGTACTTC.

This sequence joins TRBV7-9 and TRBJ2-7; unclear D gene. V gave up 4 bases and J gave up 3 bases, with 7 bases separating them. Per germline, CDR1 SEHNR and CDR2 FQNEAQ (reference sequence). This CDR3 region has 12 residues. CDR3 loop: CASSSADYEQYF. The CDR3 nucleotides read TGTGCCAGCAGCTCCGCCGACTACGAGCAGTACTTC.